These T cell receptor beta chains were read from a single sample in a study of TIL therapy for anti-PD-1-resistant metastatic lung cancer. Profiling relied on immunoSEQ multiplex PCR, and the TCRdb table lists in-frame clones only, not all of them. The table lists about 36,000 clones, roughly 80% of them singletons, with about 5.7% in the top ten. Specimen: blood, collected at baseline. These receptors all stem from a person aged 25 to 79 with non-small cell lung cancer. Each CDR3 is given with its conserved first and last residue. A D gene is named only where the DNA matches it firmly. Clone size, where shown, is once, few, many, or a class for clones that have expanded.

V,D,J,size,CDR3,DNA
TRBV14,.,TRBJ2-5,.,CASSRLGEETQYF,TGTGCCAGCAGCCGCCTGGGGGAAGAGACCCAGTACTTC
TRBV5-4,.,TRBJ2-5,once,CASRFAVDQETQYF,TGTGCCAGCAGGTTTGCGGTAGACCAAGAGACCCAGTACTTC
TRBV21-1,.,TRBJ1-6,.,CASSRAPEGDSPLHF,TGTGCCAGCAGCAGGGCCCCTGAGGGGGATTCACCCCTCCACTTT
TRBV6-1,.,TRBJ1-1,.,CASSPQGLATEAFF,TGTGCCAGCAGTCCCCAGGGTTTGGCCACTGAAGCTTTCTTT
TRBV5-1,.,TRBJ1-2,.,CASSLSASPYGYTF,TGCGCCAGCAGCTTGTCCGCCAGCCCCTATGGCTACACCTTC
TRBV5-4,.,TRBJ2-7,.,CASSPIQGSRNEQYF,TGTGCCAGCAGCCCCATTCAGGGGAGTAGGAACGAGCAGTACTTC
TRBV5-1,.,TRBJ2-2,.,CASSLTRKGTGELFF,TGCGCCAGCAGCTTGACCAGGAAGGGCACCGGGGAGCTGTTTTTT
TRBV4-1,.,TRBJ2-7,.,CASSQPGISEQYF,TGCGCCAGCAGCCAACCTGGAATTTCCGAGCAGTACTTC
TRBV2,.,TRBJ2-3,few,CASRSYTDTQYF,TGTGCCAGCAGATCATACACAGATACGCAGTATTTT
TRBV4-3,.,TRBJ1-2,.,CASSQDPAAGGGFHGYTF,TGCGCCAGCAGCCAAGATCCGGCGGCCGGGGGCGGCTTTCATGGCTACACCTTC
TRBV9,.,TRBJ2-2,.,CASSGPGLAGNTGELFF,TGTGCCAGCAGCGGGCCCGGGCTAGCAGGCAACACCGGGGAGCTGTTTTTT
TRBV27,.,TRBJ2-3,.,CAGQLTDTQYF,TGTGCCGGCCAGCTCACAGATACGCAGTATTTT
TRBV6-5,.,TRBJ1-5,.,CASSYGTGLNQPQHF,TGTGCCAGCAGTTACGGAACAGGCCTCAATCAGCCCCAGCATTTT
TRBV28,TRBD1,TRBJ2-2,.,CASSLSGGPSRDTGELFF,TGTGCCAGCAGTTTATCAGGGGGACCCAGCCGTGACACCGGGGAGCTGTTTTTT
TRBV28,.,TRBJ2-3,.,CASSPGYGPTSFASTDTQYF,TGTGCCAGCAGCCCAGGTTATGGACCCACCTCGTTTGCTAGCACAGATACGCAGTATTTT
TRBV5-4,.,TRBJ1-2,.,CASSLSGESYGYTF,TGTGCCAGCAGCTTAAGTGGAGAGTCCTATGGCTACACCTTC
TRBV28,.,TRBJ1-5,once,CASKDDQPQHF,TGTGCCAGCAAAGACGATCAGCCCCAGCATTTT
TRBV28,TRBD1,TRBJ2-7,.,CASSLRDRDYEQYF,TGTGCCAGCAGTTTACGGGACAGGGATTACGAGCAGTACTTC
TRBV9,.,TRBJ1-6,.,CASSVRPDTGGSPLHF,TGTGCCAGCAGCGTCCGCCCCGACACTGGGGGTTCACCCCTCCACTTT
TRBV7-9,TRBD1,TRBJ1-1,.,CASSSRQGYTEAFF,TGTGCCAGCAGCTCCCGACAGGGTTACACTGAAGCTTTCTTT
TRBV7-9,TRBD2,TRBJ2-7,.,CASSSEVAGGGYEQYF,TGTGCCAGCAGCTCCGAAGTAGCGGGAGGAGGCTACGAGCAGTACTTC
TRBV15,.,TRBJ1-1,.,CATSRDLRNTEAFF,TGTGCCACCAGCAGAGATTTGCGAAACACTGAAGCTTTCTTT
TRBV7-2,.,TRBJ1-3,.,CASSQSGRQGNTIYF,TGTGCCAGCAGCCAATCTGGGCGGCAGGGAAACACCATATATTTT
TRBV2,.,TRBJ2-3,.,CASAEGLSTDTQYF,TGTGCATCGGCGGAGGGACTTAGCACAGATACGCAGTATTTT
TRBV19,TRBD1,TRBJ2-1,.,CASRRDRGQGEQFF,TGTGCCAGTAGGAGGGACAGGGGGCAGGGTGAGCAGTTCTTC
TRBV29-1,TRBD2,TRBJ2-7,.,CSVPRGDSIHEQYF,TGCAGCGTGCCCCGGGGGGATTCGATCCACGAGCAGTACTTC
TRBV6-5,.,TRBJ1-1,few,CASSYFRQGRVAEAFF,TGTGCCAGCAGTTACTTTCGGCAGGGAAGGGTCGCTGAAGCTTTCTTT